The clone carrying this T cell receptor (beta chain) occurred many times. This entry belongs to a study of Graves' ophthalmopathy and Graves' hyperthyroidism. The authors amplified TCR beta CDR3 regions, and they did so from RNA transcripts for repertoire sequencing. The first round was an RT-PCR with HTBI primers, and the second round was a multiplex PCR. MiXCR was run by TCRdb on the multiplex PCR reads, yielding one entry per CDR3 protein. The sample has about 1.1 million distinct CDR3 sequences, about two fifths seen once. CDR1 is SGHVS and CDR2 is FQNEAQ in the germline V gene. Germline trimming cut 3 bases from V and 6 bases from J; bases unmatched to any gene: 6. This CDR3 contains 14 residues.

This TCR came from an adult man with Graves' hyperthyroidism. The source material was peripheral blood or thyroid tissue (not recorded which). The chain has TRBV7-8 and TRBJ1-2; TRBD1 matches at 8 bases. CDR3 nucleotides: TGTGCCAGCAGCTTCCCGGACAGGGCGCATGGCTACACCTTC. Translation: CASSFPDRAHGYTF.